This TCR beta chain was identified in a study of T cell responses to AZD1222 COVID-19 vaccine (dated by TCRdb to about 2021). Describing the broader study: TCR sequencing was performed for 230 to 250 trial participants, of whom about 200 were given two doses of AZD1222 and some 25 were given two doses of MenACWY control vaccine. Trial participants were enrolled by age into 18-55, 56-69 and 70-plus year subgroups, with about 150, 27 and 61 TCR-sequenced participants respectively. The investigation overall reported the following: Vaccine-associated CD4 TCRs spanned the whole spike protein, with dominant responses in regions 160-218 and 743-854. Nearly half of unique spike-specific TCRs reportedly recognized epitopes outside regions mutated in the B.1.351 and B.1.1.7 variants. Spike-specific TCR breadth and depth rose significantly after two AZD1222 doses compared with day 0 and with MenACWY recipients. Conclusions about previously exposed vaccinees are limited because only six or seven AZD1222 recipients were SARS-CoV-2 seropositive at baseline. The 56-69-year group was small, and its depth increase did not reach significance, likely because of low power. Most participants were white British and females outnumbered males, and the authors suggested that clonal diversity may have been underestimated. Because no day 14 peak-response samples were available, repertoires were characterized only after the peak T cell response.

The CDR3 regions of human TCRbeta chains were subjected to immunosequencing. The paper's data handling went like this. Repertoire TCRs were checked for matches against a reference library of SARS-CoV-2-specific TCRs that had been generated using the MIRA antigen-specificity platform. Breadth meant the fraction of unique TCRs that were SARS-CoV-2-associated, whereas depth meant the fraction of total T cells that were SARS-CoV-2-associated. Using the MIRA data, each spike-specific TCR was mapped to the spike region that the TCR reacts to and placed in a CD4 or CD8 class. Log10-transformed breadth and depth values were compared by one-way ANOVA with Sidak's multiple comparisons tests. TCRdb took this table from immuneACCESS and kept in-frame rearrangements with V and J called. Such tables lack part of the clones; where checked against another copy, unresolved V genes explain under half of the gap, and the rest is unexplained. V, J and clone size derive from that table, while D and trimming were established from the DNA sequence. The sample records about 110,000 clones, approximately 86% of which are singletons. The ten largest clones represent roughly 13% of the sample.

V drops 3 bases and J drops 6 bases, leaving 16 bases in between. According to the germline V gene, CDR1 reads MDHEN and CDR2 reads SYDVKM. There are 15 amino acids in the CDR3, from cysteine to phenylalanine inclusive. CDR3 DNA is the only sequence kept; it has 45 bases, read in frame from the first base. About this clone itself: Its antigen remains unidentified. One base away there is no much larger clone; base qualities are not given.

The sample's time point label, decoded: baseline before first vaccination. Interpreted using the paper, the treatment or condition label stands for: meningococcal conjugate vaccine given as trial control. The vaccinee samples were drawn from two UK trials, COV001 and COV002, one of which was a single-blind randomized controlled phase 2/3 trial testing AZD1222 (ChAdOx1 nCoV-19) in healthy adults. Trial participant PBMC samples were collected at day 0 and day 28 after the second dose for TCRbeta chain sequencing. This TCR was sampled from an adult in good health. The V and J segments used are TRBV28 and TRBJ2-3; TRBD2 is possibly the D segment (6 matching bases). Sequencing used peripheral blood, obtained on day 0 of MenACWY control vaccination. CDR3 protein: CASSLRRVLSDTQYF. The DNA sequence reads TGTGCCAGCAGTTTGCGGAGGGTTTTGTCCGATACGCAGTATTTT.